This T cell receptor (beta chain) was profiled in a study of cytomegalovirus exposure and HLA in healthy donors. The PCR ran on 60 Vbeta and 13 Jbeta primers. The table came from immunoSEQ multiplex PCR; TCRdb's copy has only in-frame clones and leaves some out. In the table there are approximately 220,000 clones, over 75% of which are singletons. Germline CDR1 is SEHNR and CDR2 is FQNEAQ (reference sequence). The CDR3 has 13 residues. Sequenced material: PBMCs. This TCR was sampled from a girl aged 2 to 9 in good health and CMV-seronegative. This chain joins TRBV7-9 and TRBJ2-5; D gene ambiguous. Matching the DNA end better, TRBJ2-7 makes the J call doubtful. The CDR3 DNA sequence: TGTGCCAGCAGCCAGCACGCCGACTACGAGCAGTACTTC. This codes for CASSQHADYEQYF.